This entry lists 22 T cell receptor beta chains sequenced from one sample in a study of T-cell reconstitution after alpha-beta-depleted transplantation in children. Preparation of the TCRbeta library involved a method that used unique molecular identifiers. Via MiXCR, TCRdb re-called the PCR reads, giving one row per CDR3 protein. The profile covers approximately 800,000 distinct CDR3 sequences, with approximately 15% appearing a single time and under 6% taken by the ten largest. This specimen was PBMCs, mostly from graft donor cells, taken 360 days after TCRalphabeta/CD19-depleted stem cell transplant. Receptor source: a male patient younger than 18 who had a stem cell transplant for acute lymphoblastic leukemia, so the T cells may come from the graft donor.

This clonotype was seen only a few times. The chain joins TRBV5-1 to TRBJ2-3, with 10 bases fitting TRBD2. The CDR3 consists of 15 residues. The germline V gene encodes CDR1 SGHRS and CDR2 YFSETQ. Trimming at V came to 4 bases and at J to 3 bases, leaving 5 bases not matched to a gene. The CDR3 region has the DNA TGCGCCAGCAGCACCCCTAGCGGGAGTACAGATACGCAGTATTTT. This codes for CASSTPSGSTDTQYF.

The J gene is TRBJ1-4, the V gene TRBV15; D remains ambiguous. Germline CDR1 reads LNHNV; CDR2 reads YYDKDF (reference sequence). V was trimmed by 0 bases and J by 8 bases, leaving 13 bases between them. CDR3 length: 15 amino acids. The DNA for the CDR3 is TGTGCCACCAGCAGAGATCCCCTTAATCCCGAAAAACTGTTTTTT. This codes for CATSRDPLNPEKLFF.

This chain links TRBV18 with TRBJ2-2; 11 bases are a match to TRBD2. The CDR3 is 17 residues long. Germline CDR1 and CDR2: KGHSH and LQKENI. The V and J ends lost 0 bases and 3 bases, in that order; junction bases with no gene match: 3. CDR3 DNA sequence: TGTGCCAGCTCACCACCAACTAGCGGGAGATACACCGGGGAGCTGTTTTTT. Translating gives CASSPPTSGRYTGELFF.

V usage is TRBV11-2 and J usage is TRBJ2-4, with a weak D call TRBD1 (6 bases). The CDR3 length is 17 residues. CDR1 SGHAT and CDR2 FQNNGV come from the germline V gene. The V and J ends lost 3 bases and 5 bases respectively, with 20 bases between them. CDR3 amino acids: CASSLALGNRAQNIQYF. The CDR3 DNA follows: TGTGCCAGCAGCTTGGCCCTGGGGAACAGGGCCCAAAACATTCAGTACTTC.

V gene TRBV5-1 combines with J gene TRBJ2-7; TRBD2 might be the D (7 bases). Germline CDR1 and CDR2: SGHRS and YFSETQ. The CDR3 spans 14 residues. The V end was cut by 4 bases, the J end by 3 bases, with 14 bases between. The CDR3 region is CASSTDSGIYEQYF. The DNA for the CDR3 is TGCGCCAGCAGCACGGACAGCGGGATCTACGAGCAGTACTTC.

This clonotype was counted only a few times. The chain employs TRBV7-2 and TRBJ1-2; a weak D match, TRBD1 (5 bases). This CDR3 region has 13 residues. CDR1 and CDR2 from the germline V gene are SGHTA and FQGNSA. Trimming stripped 5 bases from V and 5 bases from J, with 12 bases between. Written as DNA, the CDR3 is TGTGCCAGCAGCCTGTACAGGTCATATGGCTACACCTTC. It translates to CASSLYRSYGYTF.

The chain combines TRBV4-1 with TRBJ2-5; no clear D gene. The CDR3 loop spans 17 amino acids. CDR1 and CDR2 from the germline V gene are MGHRA and YSYEKL. The germline V and J ends were trimmed by 0 bases and 7 bases, with 21 bases remaining between them. CDR3 in DNA: TGCGCCAGCAGCCAAGAAAGTTCCGGTTGGAGCCCCGGGACCCAGTACTTC. This sequence encodes CASSQESSGWSPGTQYF.

This clonotype has just a few counts. This rearrangement joins TRBV20-1 to TRBJ2-1, with D maybe TRBD1 (5 bases). V shed 2 bases and J shed 1 base, with 12 bases lying between them. Germline V CDR1 and CDR2: DFQATT, SNEGSKA (reference sequence). The CDR3 loop spans 15 amino acids. This CDR3 reads CSARKVTASYNEQFF. The CDR3 DNA reads as TGCAGTGCTAGAAAGGTGACAGCTTCCTACAATGAGCAGTTCTTC.

The chain employs TRBV12-3 or TRBV12-4 and TRBJ1-3; 7 nucleotides align to TRBD1. Trimming at V came to 10 bases and at J to 8 bases, leaving 8 bases not matched to a gene. This CDR3 is built from 12 residues. The CDR3 sequence is CATQGGIDTIYF. Here the CDR3 DNA reads TGTGCCACGCAGGGGGGAATAGACACCATATATTTT.

The sample holds a few counts of this clonotype. J is TRBJ2-7 and V is TRBV18; 13 nucleotides align to TRBD2. The CDR3 is 16 residues long. CDR1 and CDR2 (germline): KGHSH, LQKENI. J lost 6 bases, V lost 2 bases, and 7 bases had no gene match. The CDR3, as DNA: TGTGCCAGCTCACCAAGTACTAGCGGGAGGGCTGCCGAGCAGTACTTC. Amino acid sequence: CASSPSTSGRAAEQYF.

Only a few counts were recorded for this clonotype. The chain is built from TRBV12-3 or TRBV12-4 and TRBJ2-1, with 9 bases that match TRBD1. The trim removed 5 bases at V and 7 bases at J, leaving 9 bases unmatched. The CDR3 extends over 15 amino acids. The CDR3 protein is CASSARQGVRNEQFF. The CDR3 DNA reads as TGTGCCAGCAGTGCCCGACAGGGGGTGAGGAATGAGCAGTTCTTC.

The DNA of the CDR3 is TGTGCCAGCAGCCAAACCAGGGGGCTGGAAGATACGCAGTATTTT. It encodes CASSQTRGLEDTQYF. The chain joins TRBV4-2 to TRBJ2-3; 8 positions match TRBD1. Germline V lookup: CDR1 LGHNA, CDR2 YNFKEQ. The CDR3 has 15 amino acids. The trim removed 2 bases at V and 5 bases at J, leaving 6 bases unmatched.

The chain joins TRBV7-3 to TRBJ2-3; 10 nucleotides match TRBD2. Per germline, CDR1 SGHTA and CDR2 FQGTGA. The CDR3 has 16 amino acids. Unmatched junction bases numbered 6, after V lost 5 bases and J lost 1 base. The CDR3 sequence is CASSPAGLAGTDTQYF. DNA for the CDR3: TGTGCCAGCAGCCCCGCCGGACTAGCGGGCACAGATACGCAGTATTTT. Looking up the rest from reference TRBV7-3 and TRBJ2-3 gives the full variable domain: GAGVSQTPSNKVTEKGKYVELRCDPISGHTALYWYRQSLGQGPEFLIYFQGTGAADDSGLPNDRFFAVRPEGSVSTLKIQRTERGDSAVYLCASSPAGLAGTDTQYFGPGTRLTVL.

This clonotype was seen a few times. The chain employs TRBV5-5 and TRBJ1-3; no clear D. The CDR3 spans 16 residues. Trimming stripped 4 bases from V and 4 bases from J, with 18 bases between. Germline CDR1 is SGHKS and CDR2 is YYEKEE (reference sequence). The DNA of the CDR3 is TGTGCCAGCAGCCCCGACGGGGTCGCAGCCGGAAACACCATATATTTT. This sequence encodes CASSPDGVAAGNTIYF.

CDR3: CASSSYRGVVKLFF. Written as DNA, the CDR3 is TGTGCCAGCAGCTCTTACAGGGGGGTAGTGAAACTGTTTTTT. The chain employs TRBV11-2 and TRBJ1-4; 8 nucleotides agree with TRBD1. J lost 11 bases, V lost 4 bases, and 9 bases had no gene match. The length of the CDR3 is 14 residues. The germline V gene has CDR1 SGHAT and CDR2 FQNNGV.

V and J are TRBV5-1 and TRBJ2-5; D possibly matches TRBD1 or TRBD2 (6 bases each). This CDR3 contains 16 residues. The V gene's germline CDR1 is SGHRS and CDR2 YFSETQ. V was clipped by 0 bases and J by 4 bases, with 16 bases between them. Written as DNA, the CDR3 is TGCGCCAGCAGCTTGGATTCCGGGGGCCTAATAGAGACCCAGTACTTC. Translated, it gives CASSLDSGGLIETQYF.

This clonotype was observed a handful of times. The rearrangement uses TRBV9 and TRBJ2-5; D is possibly TRBD2 (5 bases). The CDR3 spans 14 residues. Trimming left V 5 bases short and J 7 bases short, with 18 bases between. CDR1 and CDR2 from the germline V gene are SGDLS and YYNGEE. In DNA form, the CDR3 reads TGTGCCAGCAGTCTTGACTACAATTACGTGACCCAGTACTTC. This gives the protein CASSLDYNYVTQYF. The complete variable domain, with remaining parts taken from reference TRBV9 and TRBJ2-5, reads DSGVTQTPKHLITATGQRVTLRCSPRSGDLSVYWYQQSLDQGLQFLIQYYNGEERAKGNILERFSAQQFPDLHSELNLSSLELGDSALYFCASSLDYNYVTQYFGPGTRLLVL.

This clonotype was found many times. J is TRBJ2-1 and V is TRBV12-3 or TRBV12-4, with TRBD2 matching over 10 bases. Unmatched junction bases numbered 4, after V lost 2 bases and J lost 9 bases. This CDR3 comprises 14 residues. The DNA of the CDR3 is TGTGCCAGCAGTTTACTAGCGGGAGCGGGTGAGCAGTTCTTC. The encoded protein is CASSLLAGAGEQFF.

This clonotype showed up many times. V is TRBV12-3 or TRBV12-4 and J is TRBJ2-1; a possible D gene is TRBD1 (6 bases). The V and J ends lost 6 bases and 9 bases respectively, with 21 bases between them. This CDR3 spans 15 amino acids. This chain's CDR3 is CASSSRVLTRGEQFF. The CDR3, as DNA: TGTGCCAGCAGCTCCCGGGTCTTAACCAGGGGTGAGCAGTTCTTC.

This clonotype was counted a few times. The V and J genes are TRBV14 and TRBJ1-2, with 7 bases aligning to TRBD1. The CDR3 has 15 amino acids. Trimming cost V 4 bases and J 2 bases; bases outside gene matches: 7. CDR1 is SGHDN, CDR2 FVKESK, per germline. CDR3 in amino acids: CASSPSDRLNYGYTF. CDR3 bases: TGTGCCAGCAGCCCTTCGGACAGGCTCAACTATGGCTACACCTTC.

The chain couples TRBV19 to TRBJ2-2; D is undetermined. The CDR3 runs to 11 residues. The germline V gene encodes CDR1 LNHDA and CDR2 SQIVND (reference sequence). Trimming left V 7 bases short and J 6 bases short, with 6 bases between. CDR3: CASNRPGELFF. Written as DNA, the CDR3 is TGTGCCAGTAATAGGCCCGGGGAGCTGTTTTTT.

The table lists this clonotype with a few counts. The chain couples TRBV5-1 to TRBJ1-5; D is unresolved. The germline CDR1 and CDR2 sequences are SGHRS and YFSETQ. This CDR3 has 14 amino acids. The germline V and J ends were trimmed by 0 bases and 3 bases, with 7 bases remaining between them. CDR3 residues: CASSLEPVNQPQHF. CDR3 sequence (DNA): TGCGCCAGCAGCTTGGAGCCAGTCAATCAGCCCCAGCATTTT. Drawing the rest from reference TRBV5-1 and TRBJ1-5, the complete variable domain is KAGVTQTPRYLIKTRGQQVTLSCSPISGHRSVSWYQQTPGQGLQFLFEYFSETQRNKGNFPGRFSGRQFSNSRSEMNVSTLELGDSALYLCASSLEPVNQPQHFGDGTRLSIL.